A selection of T cell receptor beta chains follows, all from one sample in a study of identical twins. TCRdb re-analysed the 5' RACE reads in MiXCR, keeping a single row per CDR3 protein. The sample lists 750,000 to 950,000 distinct CDR3 sequences; approximately 13% were seen once. This same sample was also part of a study on yellow fever vaccine responses in identical twins.

Sequencing was done on a sample of PBMCs. These receptors came from a woman aged 18-30 years in good health. Both conserved end residues are part of each CDR3.

TRBV2	TRBJ2-7	CASKPPGAGEQYF
TRBV20-1	TRBJ1-6	CSARVGQMSSPLHF
TRBV20-1	TRBJ2-7	CSAKTGTGPYEQYF
TRBV7-8	TRBJ2-5	CASSLGGWIQETQYF
TRBV10-3	TRBJ1-2	CAISETAEYGYTF
TRBV29-1	TRBJ1-2	CSVDGGAGGDLGYTF
TRBV12-3/TRBV12-4	TRBJ1-1	CASRYGTKGAFF
TRBV10-3	TRBJ1-6	CATGTGGSPLHF
TRBV13	TRBJ1-6	CASSLVGESPLHF
TRBV5-1	TRBJ2-3	CASSFVTGGRADTQYF
TRBV9	TRBJ2-1	CASSGDGSYNEQFF
TRBV5-1	TRBJ1-1	CASSLVQPNTEAFF
TRBV5-1	TRBJ2-1	CASSTGQVHNEQFF
TRBV29-1	TRBJ2-7	CSVAGSPGVEQYF
TRBV15	TRBJ2-2	CATKAGTVGVYAGELFF
TRBV3-1	TRBJ2-7	CASSPGGPLYEQYF
TRBV10-3	TRBJ1-1	CAISESREGTQAFF
TRBV5-1	TRBJ2-5	CASSLAAASGEQQETQYF
TRBV27	TRBJ2-7	CASSLSGQGAAWVYEQYF
TRBV5-1	TRBJ2-7	CASSGGSYNPPYEQYF
TRBV12-5	TRBJ2-3	CASGLPLTARNTDTQYF
TRBV20-1	TRBJ2-4	CSAEGTSGSRYIQYF
TRBV3-1	TRBJ1-2	CASSQEGSRGYTF
TRBV19	TRBJ2-1	CASSIASGSVHEQFF
TRBV11-2	TRBJ1-5	CASSVSDRNQPQHF
TRBV12-3/TRBV12-4	TRBJ2-5	CTCCPPGTRTGGRETQYF